This T cell receptor beta chain derives from a study of blood T cell repertoires in COVID-19. Study-level information: PBMCs, B-cell-depleted T cells, or T cells were the source of the cDNA or gDNA that made up the material.

Participant reports of clinical history set cohort assignment. Germline CDR1 LNHNV, CDR2 YYDKDF (reference sequence). V shed 3 bases and J 3 bases; nucleotides not matched to a gene: 6. CDR3 length: 15 residues. Study processing details: Reference gene primer amplification gave nucleated cell count estimates. Repertoires were generated with immunoSEQ multiplex PCR, while TCRdb's copy carries only in-frame clones and drops some. V, J and clone size are those of that table, while D and trimming were read from the DNA. Of about 240,000 clones in the sample, 75% to 90% are singletons; the top ten hold more than 3.5%.

The chain couples TRBV15 to TRBJ2-7; 9 nucleotides align to TRBD1. Sample: PBMCs or T cells enriched from blood (not recorded which). The receptor was derived from a woman younger than 45 who had recovered from COVID-19. The CDR3 sequence: CATSRGQGGHYEQYF. CDR3 DNA: TGTGCCACCAGCAGGGGACAGGGAGGCCACTACGAGCAGTACTTC.